This T cell receptor (beta chain) derives from a study of blood T cell repertoires in COVID-19. Study-wide context: Specimens from acute and convalescent COVID-19 originated in the United States, Italy and Spain. PBMCs, B-cell-depleted T cells, or T cells provided the cDNA or gDNA that made up the material.

CDR3 length equals 13 residues. After removal of 6 bases from V and 7 bases from J, the junction contained 6 bases not matched to a gene. Germline CDR1 and CDR2: LNHDA and SQIVND (reference sequence). Participant ages covered about 18 to 90 years across about 22 US areas. Per the authors' pipeline: The authors estimated nucleated cell counts from reference gene primer amplification. TCRdb keeps only in-frame clones here, not all; method: immunoSEQ multiplex PCR. For V, J and clone size, that table is used; D and trimming come from the DNA. Of around 190,000 clones detected, roughly 88% appear once; the ten largest clones hold 9% to 10%.

Sequencing was done on a sample of PBMCs or T cells enriched from blood (not recorded which). The clonotype originates from a woman younger than 30 who had recovered from COVID-19. V is TRBV19 and J is TRBJ1-2, with 9 bases fitting TRBD1. The CDR3 DNA reads TGTGCCAGTAGAGGGACAGGGTTTGGTGGCTACACCTTC. Translation: CASRGTGFGGYTF. Using reference TRBV19 and TRBJ1-2 for the parts outside the CDR3, the full variable domain is DGGITQSPKYLFRKEGQNVTLSCEQNLNHDAMYWYRQDPGQGLRLIYYSQIVNDFQKGDIAEGYSVSREKKESFPLTVTSAQKNPTAFYLCASRGTGFGGYTFGSGTRLTVV.